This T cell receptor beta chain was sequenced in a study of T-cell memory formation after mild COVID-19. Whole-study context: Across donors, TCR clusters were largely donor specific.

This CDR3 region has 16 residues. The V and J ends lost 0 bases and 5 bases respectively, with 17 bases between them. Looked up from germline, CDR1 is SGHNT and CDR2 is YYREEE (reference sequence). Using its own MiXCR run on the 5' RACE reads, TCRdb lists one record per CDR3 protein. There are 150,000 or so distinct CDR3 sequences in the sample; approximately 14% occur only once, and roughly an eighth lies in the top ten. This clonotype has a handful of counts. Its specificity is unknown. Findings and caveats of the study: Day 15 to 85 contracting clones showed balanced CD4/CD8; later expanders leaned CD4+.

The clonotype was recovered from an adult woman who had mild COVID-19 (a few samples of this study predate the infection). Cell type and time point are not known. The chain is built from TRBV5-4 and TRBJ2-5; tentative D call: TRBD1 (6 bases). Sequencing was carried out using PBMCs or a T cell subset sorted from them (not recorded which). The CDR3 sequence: CASSLVGPRGRETQYF. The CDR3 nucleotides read TGTGCCAGCAGCTTGGTCGGTCCCAGGGGAAGGGAGACCCAGTACTTC.